These T cell receptor beta chains were read from a single sample in a study of cytomegalovirus exposure and HLA in healthy donors. Clones were sequenced by immunoSEQ multiplex PCR, and TCRdb holds only the in-frame ones, with some missing. The sample yields about 140,000 clones, about four fifths seen once. Sequencing was carried out using PBMCs. The source is a woman aged 18-29 years in good health and CMV-seropositive. CDR3s include the opening cysteine and the closing phenylalanine or tryptophan. Fields, in order: J gene, D gene, CDR3 length, clone size, V gene, CDR3 DNA, CDR3 protein. D genes are given only for firm matches. Not every row has a clone size; where given, it reads once, few, many or a size class.

J: TRBJ2-2
D: -
length: 15
size: -
V: TRBV5-6
DNA: TGTGCCAGCAGCTTCGACATCTCGCGCACCGGGGAGCTGTTTTTT
CDR3: CASSFDISRTGELFF

J: TRBJ2-3
D: -
length: 15
size: -
V: TRBV7-9
DNA: TGTGCCAGCAGCTTATTCCCGTCTAGCACAGATACGCAGTATTTT
CDR3: CASSLFPSSTDTQYF

J: TRBJ1-1
D: TRBD1
length: 15
size: -
V: TRBV28
DNA: TGTGCCAGCAGCACCAGGGGACAGGGGATCACTGAAGCTTTCTTT
CDR3: CASSTRGQGITEAFF

J: TRBJ2-4
D: -
length: 12
size: -
V: TRBV6-6
DNA: TGTGCCAGCAGTTCCGGGGGAAACATTCAGTACTTC
CDR3: CASSSGGNIQYF

J: TRBJ1-5
D: -
length: 13
size: few
V: TRBV6-6
DNA: TGTGCCAGCCGCGGGACTGAGAATCAGCCCCAGCATTTT
CDR3: CASRGTENQPQHF

J: TRBJ2-1
D: -
length: 15
size: -
V: TRBV10-3
DNA: TGTGCCACCAAGGAGGTACAGGGTATTACGAATGAGCAGTTCTTC
CDR3: CATKEVQGITNEQFF

J: TRBJ1-1
D: -
length: 13
size: once
V: TRBV7-8
DNA: TGTGCCAGCAGCCCGACGGGGGGCACTGAAGCTTTCTTT
CDR3: CASSPTGGTEAFF

J: TRBJ2-5
D: -
length: 15
size: -
V: TRBV7-8
DNA: TGTGCCAGCAGCTTGGAGGGGGCCTGGGGAGAGACCCAGTACTTC
CDR3: CASSLEGAWGETQYF

J: TRBJ1-2
D: -
length: 13
size: -
V: TRBV6-5
DNA: TGTGCCAGCAGGGAAGGGGGGGGTAAGGGCTACACCTTC
CDR3: CASREGGGKGYTF

J: TRBJ1-6
D: -
length: 19
size: -
V: TRBV6-1
DNA: TGTGCCAGCAGTGAAAGTTGGACACCATTTAGCTCCTATAATTCACCCCTCCACTTT
CDR3: CASSESWTPFSSYNSPLHF

J: TRBJ2-2
D: TRBD1
length: 15
size: -
V: TRBV5-1
DNA: TGCGCCAGCAGCTTACGGACAGGGGATACCGGGGAGCTGTTTTTT
CDR3: CASSLRTGDTGELFF

J: TRBJ2-5
D: -
length: 13
size: once
V: TRBV28
DNA: TGTGCCAGCAGTTTAGGACAGCAAGAGACCCAGTACTTC
CDR3: CASSLGQQETQYF

J: TRBJ1-5
D: TRBD1
length: 14
size: -
V: TRBV19
DNA: TGTGCCAGTCGATGGGACAGGGGGCCTCAGCCCCAGCATTTT
CDR3: CASRWDRGPQPQHF

J: TRBJ2-6
D: TRBD2
length: 18
size: -
V: TRBV10-3
DNA: TGTGCCATCAGCAACCTAGCGGGGGGGAGCTCTGGGGCCAACGTCCTGACTTTC
CDR3: CAISNLAGGSSGANVLTF

J: TRBJ1-2
D: TRBD1
length: 13
size: few
V: TRBV2
DNA: TGTGCCAGCAGGGGGGACAGCCCCTATGGCTACACCTTC
CDR3: CASRGDSPYGYTF

J: TRBJ2-7
D: -
length: 11
size: -
V: TRBV20-1
DNA: TGCAGTGCCCCAGGGGTCCACGAGCAGTACTTC
CDR3: CSAPGVHEQYF

J: TRBJ2-5
D: TRBD1
length: 14
size: few
V: TRBV5-1
DNA: TGCGCCAGCAGCATCCGGGACAGCCAAGAGACCCAGTACTTC
CDR3: CASSIRDSQETQYF

J: TRBJ1-1
D: -
length: 13
size: -
V: TRBV30
DNA: TGTGCCTGGAGTCGAACAGTCAACACTGAAGCTTTCTTT
CDR3: CAWSRTVNTEAFF

J: TRBJ2-7
D: -
length: 12
size: -
V: TRBV28
DNA: TGTGCCAGCAGTCGTACCGGGTACGAGCAGTACTTC
CDR3: CASSRTGYEQYF

J: TRBJ1-4
D: TRBD1
length: 15
size: -
V: TRBV9
DNA: TGTGCCAGCAGCGTAGCGACAGGGTATAATGAAAAACTGTTTTTT
CDR3: CASSVATGYNEKLFF

J: TRBJ2-3
D: -
length: 17
size: -
V: TRBV7-2
DNA: TGTGCCAGCAGCTTAGGGAGAGGTGGCGGGTTGACAGATACGCAGTATTTT
CDR3: CASSLGRGGGLTDTQYF

J: TRBJ2-1
D: -
length: 13
size: once
V: TRBV5-4
DNA: TGTGCCAGCAGCTACCCAAACTCCAATGAGCAGTTCTTC
CDR3: CASSYPNSNEQFF

J: TRBJ2-1
D: TRBD2
length: 17
size: -
V: TRBV6-1
DNA: TGTGCCAGCAGTGAAACGAGGCGGGGGGGATCCTACAATGAGCAGTTCTTC
CDR3: CASSETRRGGSYNEQFF

J: TRBJ2-3
D: TRBD2
length: 16
size: -
V: TRBV2
DNA: TGTGCCAGCACGATAGCGGGGGGCCTAAGCACAGATACGCAGTATTTT
CDR3: CASTIAGGLSTDTQYF

J: TRBJ1-2
D: -
length: 15
size: -
V: TRBV28
DNA: TGTGCCAGCATGCAGGCCTCGGCGCCGACCCATGGCTACACCTTC
CDR3: CASMQASAPTHGYTF

J: TRBJ1-2
D: TRBD1
length: 15
size: -
V: TRBV29-1
DNA: TGCAGCGTTGGAGGGGACTGGACAGGGCCCTATGGCTACACCTTC
CDR3: CSVGGDWTGPYGYTF

J: TRBJ2-7
D: TRBD2
length: 15
size: -
V: TRBV7-9
DNA: TGTGCCAGCGGCGGACTAGCGGAGACCCCCTACGAGCAGTACTTC
CDR3: CASGGLAETPYEQYF

J: TRBJ2-3
D: -
length: 15
size: -
V: TRBV4-1
DNA: TGCGCCAGCAGCCCGCAGGGTGAGGTCACAGATACGCAGTATTTT
CDR3: CASSPQGEVTDTQYF

J: TRBJ1-1
D: -
length: 14
size: -
V: TRBV5-1
DNA: TGCGCCAGCAGCTCGACAGGAACGAACACTGAAGCTTTCTTT
CDR3: CASSSTGTNTEAFF

J: TRBJ1-2
D: -
length: 18
size: -
V: TRBV7-8
DNA: TGTGCCAGCAGCTTAGCAGGAGGACAGATTCTCCTTGGCTATGGCTACACCTTC
CDR3: CASSLAGGQILLGYGYTF

J: TRBJ2-3
D: TRBD2
length: 17
size: -
V: TRBV5-1
DNA: TGCGCCAGCAGCCCTCCCGGGCCGGGGGGGCCATACGATACGCAGTATTTT
CDR3: CASSPPGPGGPYDTQYF

J: TRBJ2-3
D: TRBD2
length: 15
size: -
V: TRBV28
DNA: TGTGCCAGCAGTTTACGTGGCGGGGGGACCGATACGCAGTATTTT
CDR3: CASSLRGGGTDTQYF

J: TRBJ1-2
D: -
length: 12
size: -
V: TRBV19
DNA: TGTGCCAGTAGTATCCAGAACTATGGCTACACCTTC
CDR3: CASSIQNYGYTF

J: TRBJ1-4
D: TRBD1
length: 16
size: few
V: TRBV4-1
DNA: TGCGCCAGCAGCCTGGGACAGGGGGCTTTTAGTGAAAAACTGTTTTTT
CDR3: CASSLGQGAFSEKLFF

J: TRBJ1-3
D: -
length: 13
size: few
V: TRBV5-5
DNA: TGTGCCAGCAGCCTAATGACAGGAAACACCATATATTTT
CDR3: CASSLMTGNTIYF

J: TRBJ2-5
D: -
length: 12
size: -
V: TRBV7-9
DNA: TGTGCCAGCAGCCCCGGGACTCAGAAACAGTACTTC
CDR3: CASSPGTQKQYF

J: TRBJ2-1
D: -
length: 11
size: -
V: TRBV5-4
DNA: TGTGCCAGCAGCAGAGGGGGTGAGCAGTTCTTC
CDR3: CASSRGGEQFF

J: TRBJ1-4
D: -
length: 11
size: -
V: TRBV20-1
DNA: TGCAGTGCCCGATACGGGGAAAGACTGTTTTTT
CDR3: CSARYGERLFF

J: TRBJ2-1
D: TRBD2
length: 19
size: -
V: TRBV5-1
DNA: TGCGCCAGCAGCTTGGGAAGGCTAGCGGGGGGTAGCTCCTACAATGAGCAGTTCTTC
CDR3: CASSLGRLAGGSSYNEQFF

J: TRBJ2-1
D: -
length: 16
size: once
V: TRBV7-9
DNA: TGTTCCAGCAGCTCCACCCGACAGGACCACTACAATGAGCAGTTCTTC
CDR3: CSSSSTRQDHYNEQFF

J: TRBJ2-2
D: TRBD2
length: 20
size: -
V: TRBV18
DNA: TGTGCCAGCTCACCCAACGGACTAGCGGGGGGGCATTCCGGCACCGGGGAGCTGTTTTTT
CDR3: CASSPNGLAGGHSGTGELFF

J: TRBJ1-6
D: -
length: 13
size: few
V: TRBV6-5
DNA: TGTGCCAGCAGTTACTCTCAGAATTCACCCCTCCACTTT
CDR3: CASSYSQNSPLHF